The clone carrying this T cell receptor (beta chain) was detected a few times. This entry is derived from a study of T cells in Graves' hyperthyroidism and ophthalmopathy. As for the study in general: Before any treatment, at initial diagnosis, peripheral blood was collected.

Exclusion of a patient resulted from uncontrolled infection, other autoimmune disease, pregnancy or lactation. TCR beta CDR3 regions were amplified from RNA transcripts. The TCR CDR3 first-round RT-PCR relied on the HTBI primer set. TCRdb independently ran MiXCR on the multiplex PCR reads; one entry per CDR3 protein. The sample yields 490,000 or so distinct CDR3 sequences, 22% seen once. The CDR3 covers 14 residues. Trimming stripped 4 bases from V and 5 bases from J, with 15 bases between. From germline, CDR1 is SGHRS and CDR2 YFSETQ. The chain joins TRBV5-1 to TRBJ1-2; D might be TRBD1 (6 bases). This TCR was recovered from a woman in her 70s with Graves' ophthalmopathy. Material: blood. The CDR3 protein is CASSPPTGTYGYTF. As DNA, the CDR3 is TGCGCCAGCAGCCCTCCAACAGGGACTTATGGCTACACCTTC.